This TCR beta chain was recovered during a study of PD-1 blockade in classical Hodgkin lymphoma. Turning to the study itself: Patients had nivolumab dosed at 3 mg/kg, delivered intravenously every 2 weeks.

A word on this clone: The antigen remains unidentified.

TCRdb's copy holds only in-frame clones and misses some; the assay was immunoSEQ multiplex PCR. Here the sample spans 50,000 or so clones, over 60% being singletons. Study observations and caveats: Newly diagnosed patients were said to have less baseline TCR diversity than healthy donors did. For complete responders, baseline diversity was comparable to that of newly diagnosed patients.

Germline CDR1 and CDR2: KGHSH and LQKENI. The CDR3 extends over 17 amino acids. Trimming removed 1 base at V and 4 bases at J, with 17 bases between. Relapses following autologous stem cell transplantation were seen in all patients, with brentuximab vedotin exposure varying. This TCR came from a human donor with classical Hodgkin lymphoma. Here the sequenced sample was peripheral blood mononuclear cells (PBMCs), taken before the second cycle of nivolumab. The chain has TRBV18 and TRBJ2-1, with D maybe TRBD2 (6 bases). In DNA form, the CDR3 reads TGTGCCAGCTCACCACGTTTGTCCCTAGCGAAATACAATGAGCAGTTCTTC. Translation: CASSPRLSLAKYNEQFF.